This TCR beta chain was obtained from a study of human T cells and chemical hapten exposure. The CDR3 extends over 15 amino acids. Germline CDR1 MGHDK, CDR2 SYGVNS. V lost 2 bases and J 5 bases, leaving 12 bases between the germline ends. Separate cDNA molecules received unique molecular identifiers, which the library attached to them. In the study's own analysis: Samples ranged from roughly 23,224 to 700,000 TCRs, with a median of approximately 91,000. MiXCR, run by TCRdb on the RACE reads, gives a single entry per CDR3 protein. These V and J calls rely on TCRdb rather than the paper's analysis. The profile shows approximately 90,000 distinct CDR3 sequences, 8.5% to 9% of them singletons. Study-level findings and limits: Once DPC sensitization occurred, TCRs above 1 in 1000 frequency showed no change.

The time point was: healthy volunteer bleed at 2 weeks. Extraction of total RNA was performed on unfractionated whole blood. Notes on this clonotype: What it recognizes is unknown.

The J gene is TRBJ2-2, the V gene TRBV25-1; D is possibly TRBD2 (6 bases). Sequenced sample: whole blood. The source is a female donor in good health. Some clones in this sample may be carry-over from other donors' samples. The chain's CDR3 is CASSEGMGGTGELFF. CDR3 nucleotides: TGTGCCAGCAGTGAAGGGATGGGGGGAACCGGGGAGCTGTTTTTT. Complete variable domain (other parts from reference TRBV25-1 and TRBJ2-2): EADIYQTPRYLVIGTGKKITLECSQTMGHDKMYWYQQDPGMELHLIHYSYGVNSTEKGDLSSESTVSRIRTEHFPLTLESARPSHTSQYLCASSEGMGGTGELFFGEGSRLTVL.